This record concerns one T cell receptor beta chain sequence. Antigen: not known. TCRdb redid the calling of the 5' RACE reads with MiXCR, one entry per CDR3 protein. Of 380,000 or so distinct CDR3 sequences listed, roughly 13% were seen once; the top ten hold around a fifth. This sample is drawn from a study of T-cell memory formation after mild COVID-19. For the study at large: The two donors had largely donor-specific TCR clusters.

The study, taken as a whole, reports: Several responding clones turned up in pre-infection memory, indicating that cross-reactive memory may have taken part.

CDR1 and CDR2 from the germline V gene are KGHSH and LQKENI. V lost 2 bases, J lost 6 bases, and 10 bases lay in between. The CDR3 has 13 residues. The chain couples TRBV18 to TRBJ1-2; D possibly corresponds to TRBD1 (5 bases). Sequenced sample: PBMCs or a T cell subset sorted from them (not recorded which). This TCR derives from a man aged 18 to 29 who had mild COVID-19 (a few samples of this study predate the infection). Cell type and time point are not known. The CDR3 loop is CASSPAGRNGYTF. As DNA, the CDR3 is TGTGCCAGCTCACCAGCGGGGCGAAATGGCTACACCTTC.